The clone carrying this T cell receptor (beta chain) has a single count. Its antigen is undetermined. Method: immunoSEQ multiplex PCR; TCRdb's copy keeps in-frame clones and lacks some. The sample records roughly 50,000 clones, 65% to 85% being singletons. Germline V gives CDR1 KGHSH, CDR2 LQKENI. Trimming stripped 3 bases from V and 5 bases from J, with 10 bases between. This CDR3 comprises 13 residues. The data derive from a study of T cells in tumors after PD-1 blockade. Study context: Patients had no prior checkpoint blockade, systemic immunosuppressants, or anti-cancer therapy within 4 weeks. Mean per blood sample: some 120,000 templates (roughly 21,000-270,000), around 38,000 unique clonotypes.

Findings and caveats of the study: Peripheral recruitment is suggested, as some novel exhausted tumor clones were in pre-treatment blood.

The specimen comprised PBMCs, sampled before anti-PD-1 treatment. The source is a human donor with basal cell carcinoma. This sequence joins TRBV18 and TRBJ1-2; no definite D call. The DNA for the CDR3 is TGTGCCAGCTCACCCGAAGGGAAGTATGGCTACACCTTC. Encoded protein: CASSPEGKYGYTF.